The 22 T cell receptor beta chains below come from one sample, sequenced in a study of blood T cells in healthy people across ages. A second PCR, run for 7 to 11 cycles, used a sample-barcoded 5' primer plus a J-beta primer mix. TCRdb ran MiXCR on the 5' RACE reads and lists one entry per CDR3 protein. Of fewer than 2,000,000 distinct CDR3 sequences listed, about two fifths were seen once; the top ten hold approximately 22%. Sequencing was performed on blood. The receptors derive from a human donor in good health.

The chain combines TRBV6-6 with TRBJ2-3; D is uncertain. The CDR3 is 16 residues long. V lost 0 bases, J lost 2 bases, and 12 bases lay in between. Germline V CDR1 and CDR2: MNHNY, SVGAGI (reference sequence). CDR3: CASSYSPAANTDTQYF. The CDR3 nucleotides are TGTGCCAGCAGTTACTCTCCAGCAGCCAACACAGATACGCAGTATTTT.

For this clonotype: This clone may be a read error of a much larger clone one base away. The chain recombines TRBV7-9 with TRBJ2-1; D gene ambiguous. Germline CDR1 and CDR2: SEHNR and FQNEAQ (reference sequence). V lost 3 bases, J lost 5 bases, and 5 bases lay in between. The CDR3 has 12 residues. The CDR3: CASSFANNEQFF. CDR3 sequence (DNA): TGTGCCAGCAGCTTTGCGAACAATGAGCAGTTCTTC.

This chain joins TRBV2 and TRBJ2-7, with a tentative D call TRBD1 (8 bases). The V gene lost 8 bases and the J gene lost 5 bases, with 19 bases spanning the gap. The CDR3 runs 14 residues. Germline loops: CDR1 SNHLY, CDR2 FYNNEI. The CDR3 here is CASGVQGGLHEQYF. CDR3 sequence (DNA): TGTGCCAGCGGTGTACAGGGGGGGCTCCACGAGCAGTACTTC.

The rearrangement links TRBV20-1 to TRBJ1-4; maybe TRBD1 (5 bases). The CDR3 extends over 14 amino acids. Germline V gives CDR1 DFQATT, CDR2 SNEGSKA (reference sequence). V was shortened by 5 bases and J by 6 bases, with 16 bases between the two germline ends. The CDR3 protein is CSAAPAGRDEKLFF. DNA for the CDR3: TGCAGTGCTGCCCCCGCAGGGAGGGATGAAAAACTGTTTTTT.

This chain connects TRBV2 to TRBJ2-7, with TRBD2 matching over 8 bases. With 6 bases clipped from V and 4 bases from J, the junction kept 11 bases outside the gene matches. The CDR3 runs 15 residues. Per the germline V gene, CDR1 is SNHLY and CDR2 is FYNNEI. The CDR3 sequence is CASSEDREGTYEQYF. CDR3 bases: TGTGCCAGCAGCGAGGACCGGGAGGGTACGTACGAGCAGTACTTC.

This clonotype has only a few counts. V is TRBV7-8 and J is TRBJ2-2; a weak D match, TRBD1 (5 bases). There are 15 residues in the CDR3. CDR1 and CDR2 (germline): SGHVS, FQNEAQ. V was clipped by 5 bases and J by 7 bases, with 17 bases between them. As DNA, the CDR3 is TGTGCCAGCAGCCAAATAGGGGTGCAGATCGGGGAGCTGTTTTTT. Translated: CASSQIGVQIGELFF. Variable domain in full (rest from reference TRBV7-8 and TRBJ2-2): GAGVSQSPRYKVAKRGQDVALRCDPISGHVSLFWYQQALGQGPEFLTYFQNEAQLDKSGLPSDRFFAERPEGSVSTLKIQRTQQEDSAVYLCASSQIGVQIGELFFGEGSRLTVL.

This clonotype was seen a handful of times. The chain has TRBV9 and TRBJ1-2; 9 bases align to TRBD1. Trimming took 3 bases from V and 5 from J; bases not matched to a gene: 8. The CDR3 is 15 amino acids. Looked up from germline, CDR1 is SGDLS and CDR2 is YYNGEE. This CDR3 reads CASSAAQGAAYGYTF. The CDR3 bases are TGTGCCAGCAGCGCCGCACAGGGGGCGGCGTATGGCTACACCTTC.

This clonotype was observed a handful of times. The chain combines TRBV29-1 with TRBJ2-7, with D perhaps TRBD1 (6 bases). The V end was cut by 6 bases, the J end by 0 bases, with 12 bases between. Germline lookup yields CDR1 SQVTM and CDR2 ANQGSEA. The CDR3 contains 13 residues. In DNA form, the CDR3 reads TGCAGCGTGGCCCTACAGGGCTCCTACGAGCAGTACTTC. Protein sequence: CSVALQGSYEQYF.

The chain couples TRBV2 to TRBJ2-5; D is possibly TRBD1 or TRBD2 (5 bases each). Trimming pared 5 bases from V and 2 bases from J, leaving 18 bases between. The CDR3 loop spans 16 amino acids. Germline lookup yields CDR1 SNHLY and CDR2 FYNNEI. The CDR3 loop reads CASSPEVGVRQETQYF. In DNA form, the CDR3 reads TGTGCCAGCAGTCCCGAGGTGGGGGTTAGGCAAGAGACCCAGTACTTC.

The chain has TRBV20-1 and TRBJ2-4, with D perhaps assigned TRBD1 or TRBD2 (6 bases each). The end of the DNA fits TRBJ2-7 better, so the J call may be wrong. The CDR3 extends over 14 amino acids. From germline, CDR1 is DFQATT and CDR2 SNEGSKA (reference sequence). This chain's CDR3 is CSARLPRGVDEQYF. DNA for the CDR3: TGCAGTGCCCGGCTACCTAGGGGGGTTGACGAGCAGTACTTC.

This clonotype was counted at least ten times. The chain links TRBV20-1 to TRBJ2-5; 8 bases line up with TRBD2. V was pared by 0 bases and J by 5 bases, with 8 bases of the junction left unmatched. Germline CDR1 reads DFQATT; CDR2 reads SNEGSKA (reference sequence). CDR3 length: 15 residues. CDR3 in DNA: TGCAGTGCTAGAGATCGGAGACTAGCGATGGAGACCCAGTACTTC. It encodes CSARDRRLAMETQYF.

V usage is TRBV29-1 and J usage is TRBJ2-1; no reliable D call. V gave up 7 bases and J gave up 0 bases, with 10 bases separating them. This CDR3 has 13 residues. Germline loops: CDR1 SQVTM, CDR2 ANQGSEA. In DNA, the CDR3 is TGCAGCGGCCTCGCAAGCTCCTACAATGAGCAGTTCTTC. Its translation is CSGLASSYNEQFF.

This clonotype was detected only a few times. The chain links TRBV28 to TRBJ2-7; 7 bases align to TRBD1. The CDR3 loop spans 16 amino acids. From germline, CDR1 is MDHEN and CDR2 SYDVKM. Trimming took 3 bases from V and 0 from J; bases not matched to a gene: 8. Here the CDR3 DNA reads TGTGCCAGCAGTTTTAGTAAGGGGGCCTCCTCCTACGAGCAGTACTTC. It encodes CASSFSKGASSYEQYF.

The chain carries TRBV7-2 and TRBJ1-1; maybe TRBD1 (5 bases). V lost 3 bases to trimming and J lost 7 bases, with 24 bases between them. The CDR3 is made up of 17 amino acids. CDR1 is SGHTA, CDR2 FQGNSA, per germline. CDR3 DNA: TGTGCCAGCAGCTTGTATAAGGGGCTAACGGCCAGGGTTGAAGCTTTCTTT. Amino acid sequence: CASSLYKGLTARVEAFF. Full variable domain (rest looked up from reference TRBV7-2 and TRBJ1-1): GAGVSQSPSNKVTEKGKDVELRCDPISGHTALYWYRQSLGQGLEFLIYFQGNSAPDKSGLPSDRFSAERTGGSVSTLTIQRTQQEDSAVYLCASSLYKGLTARVEAFFGQGTRLTVV.

The gene calls are TRBV7-2 and TRBJ2-1; tentatively, D is TRBD2 (5 bases). The CDR3 runs to 14 residues. V lost 3 bases and J lost 10, with 16 bases in between. The V gene's germline CDR1 is SGHTA and CDR2 FQGNSA. DNA for the CDR3: TGTGCCAGCAGCTTTAGTTTCCTCAGCGGAGAGCAGTTCTTC. This gives the protein CASSFSFLSGEQFF.

This clonotype appeared a few times. The rearrangement uses TRBV21-1 and TRBJ2-1; TRBD1 was called by the table and not checked on the DNA. TRBV21-1 is described as a pseudogene. The CDR3 extends over 13 amino acids. This chain's CDR3 is CASSKKRTDEQFF. In DNA form, the CDR3 reads TGTGCCAGCAGCAAAAAGCGGACAGACGAGCAGTTCTTC.

The rearrangement links TRBV12-3 or TRBV12-4 to TRBJ1-6; no clear D. V shed 0 bases and J shed 7 bases, with 4 bases lying between them. The CDR3 covers 13 residues. The CDR3 DNA follows: TGTGCCAGCAGTTTAGCTGAGAATTCACCCCTCCACTTT. Encoded protein: CASSLAENSPLHF.

This clonotype appeared a single time. This chain links TRBV4-3 with TRBJ2-5; TRBD1 aligns across 8 bases. The DNA matches TRBJ2-7 better at its end, which makes the J call doubtful. The CDR3 covers 15 residues. In germline, CDR1 is LGHNA, CDR2 YSLEER. The CDR3 bases are TGCGCCAGCAGCCAAGTGCACAGGGGGTGTCTCGAGCAGTACTTC. Translated, it gives CASSQVHRGCLEQYF.

CDR3 sequence reads: CASTQLGRPRVGQYF. CDR3 in DNA: TGTGCCAGCACTCAACTTGGACGGCCAAGGGTTGGACAGTACTTC. The chain recombines TRBV28 with TRBJ2-5; no reliable D call. The V gene lost 7 bases and the J gene lost 11 bases, with 26 bases spanning the gap. CDR1 and CDR2 (germline): MDHEN, SYDVKM. The CDR3 is 15 amino acids.

This clonotype was observed at least ten times. The chain carries TRBV12-3 or TRBV12-4 and TRBJ2-1, with a weak D call TRBD1 (6 bases). The CDR3 spans 12 residues. V was shortened by 11 bases and J by 8 bases, with 16 bases between the two germline ends. CDR3 region: CASRDITDEQFF. The CDR3 bases are TGTGCCTCTCGGGACATCACGGATGAGCAGTTCTTC.

This clonotype was seen a few times. The CDR3 DNA reads TGTGCCAGCAGCCCGAGAGGGACCCATTACGAGCAGTACTTC. Encoded protein: CASSPRGTHYEQYF. J is TRBJ2-7 and V is TRBV9; D is perhaps TRBD1 or TRBD2 (5 bases each). The ends were cut back, 4 bases at V and 4 bases at J, with 15 bases in the middle. Germline CDR1 SGDLS, CDR2 YYNGEE. This CDR3 has 14 amino acids.

This clonotype has just one count. This chain connects TRBV11-2 to TRBJ1-5, with D uncertain. The CDR3 is 19 residues long. Trimming removed 5 bases at V and 0 bases at J, with 23 bases between. Per germline, CDR1 SGHAT and CDR2 FQNNGV. Here the CDR3 reads CASSPLDWSEFYSNQPQHF. The CDR3 DNA reads as TGTGCCAGCAGCCCTCTGGATTGGTCGGAATTCTATAGCAATCAGCCCCAGCATTTT.